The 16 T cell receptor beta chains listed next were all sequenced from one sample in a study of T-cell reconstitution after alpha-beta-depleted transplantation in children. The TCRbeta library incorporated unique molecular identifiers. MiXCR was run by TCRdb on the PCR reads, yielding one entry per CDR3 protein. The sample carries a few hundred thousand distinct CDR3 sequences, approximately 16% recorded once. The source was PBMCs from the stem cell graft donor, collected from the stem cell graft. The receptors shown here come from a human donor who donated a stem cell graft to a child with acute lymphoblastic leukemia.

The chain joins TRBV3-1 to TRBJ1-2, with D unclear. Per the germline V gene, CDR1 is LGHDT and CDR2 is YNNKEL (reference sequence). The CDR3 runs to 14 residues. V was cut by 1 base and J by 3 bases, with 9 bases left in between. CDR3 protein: CASSQVPLDYGYTF. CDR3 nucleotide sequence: TGTGCCAGCAGCCAAGTGCCCTTGGACTATGGCTACACCTTC.

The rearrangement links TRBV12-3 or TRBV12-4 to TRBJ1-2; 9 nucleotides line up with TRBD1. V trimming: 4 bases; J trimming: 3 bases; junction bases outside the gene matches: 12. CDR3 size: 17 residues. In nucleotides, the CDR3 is TGTGCCAGCAGTTCCAATGCCGGGACAGGGTCCCACTATGGCTACACCTTC. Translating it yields CASSSNAGTGSHYGYTF.

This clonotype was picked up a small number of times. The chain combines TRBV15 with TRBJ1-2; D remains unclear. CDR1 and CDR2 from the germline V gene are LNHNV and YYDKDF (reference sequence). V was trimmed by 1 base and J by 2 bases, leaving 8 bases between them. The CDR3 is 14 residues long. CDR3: CATSRGHNNYGYTF. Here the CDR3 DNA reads TGTGCCACCAGCAGAGGACACAACAACTATGGCTACACCTTC.

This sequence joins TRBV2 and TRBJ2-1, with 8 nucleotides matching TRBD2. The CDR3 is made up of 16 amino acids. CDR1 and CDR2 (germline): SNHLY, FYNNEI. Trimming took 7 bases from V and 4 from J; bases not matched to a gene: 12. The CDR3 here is CASTSSAGDPYNEQFF. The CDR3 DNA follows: TGTGCCAGCACCTCATCAGCGGGGGATCCGTACAATGAGCAGTTCTTC.

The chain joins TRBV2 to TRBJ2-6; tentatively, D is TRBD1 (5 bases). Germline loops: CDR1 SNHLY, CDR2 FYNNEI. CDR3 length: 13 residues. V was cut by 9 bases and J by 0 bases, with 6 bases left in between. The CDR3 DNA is TGTGCCAGACAGGTCTCTGGGGCCAACGTCCTGACTTTC. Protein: CARQVSGANVLTF.

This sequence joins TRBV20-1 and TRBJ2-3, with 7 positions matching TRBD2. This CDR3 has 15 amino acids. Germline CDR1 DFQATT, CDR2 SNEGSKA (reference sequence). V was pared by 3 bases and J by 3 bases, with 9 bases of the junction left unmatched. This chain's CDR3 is CSASTAGDPTDTQYF. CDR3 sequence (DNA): TGCAGTGCTAGCACGGCGGGAGACCCTACAGATACGCAGTATTTT.

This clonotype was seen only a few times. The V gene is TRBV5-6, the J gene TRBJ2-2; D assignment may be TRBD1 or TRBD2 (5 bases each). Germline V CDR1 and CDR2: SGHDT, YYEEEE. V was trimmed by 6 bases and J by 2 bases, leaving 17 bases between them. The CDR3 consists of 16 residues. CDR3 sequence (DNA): TGTGCCAGCAACTCTATTTGGGGGATAAACACCGGGGAGCTGTTTTTT. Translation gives CASNSIWGINTGELFF.

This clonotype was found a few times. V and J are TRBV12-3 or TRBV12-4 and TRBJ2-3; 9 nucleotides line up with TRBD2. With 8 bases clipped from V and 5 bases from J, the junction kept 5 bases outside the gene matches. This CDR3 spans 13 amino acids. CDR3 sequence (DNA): TGTGCCAGCCGGGATAGCGGGAGAGATACGCAGTATTTT. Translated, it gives CASRDSGRDTQYF.

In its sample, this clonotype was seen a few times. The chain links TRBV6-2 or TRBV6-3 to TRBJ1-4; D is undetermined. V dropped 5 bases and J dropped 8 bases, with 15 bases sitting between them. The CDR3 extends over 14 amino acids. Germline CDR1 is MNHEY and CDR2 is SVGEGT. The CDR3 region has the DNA TGTGCCAGCAGTCCGGGAGGAACGGTAGAAAAACTGTTTTTT. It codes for CASSPGGTVEKLFF.

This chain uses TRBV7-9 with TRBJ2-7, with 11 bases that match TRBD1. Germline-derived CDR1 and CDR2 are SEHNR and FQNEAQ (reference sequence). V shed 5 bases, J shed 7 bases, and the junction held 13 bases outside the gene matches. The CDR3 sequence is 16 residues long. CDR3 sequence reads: CASSTARGQGAGEQYF. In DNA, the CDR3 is TGTGCCAGCAGCACCGCGAGAGGACAGGGGGCTGGGGAGCAGTACTTC.

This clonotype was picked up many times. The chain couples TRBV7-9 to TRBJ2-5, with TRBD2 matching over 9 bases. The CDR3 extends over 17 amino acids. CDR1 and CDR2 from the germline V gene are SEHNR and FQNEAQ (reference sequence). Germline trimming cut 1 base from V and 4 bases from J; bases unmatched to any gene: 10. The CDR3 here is CASSLVAGGPAGETQYF. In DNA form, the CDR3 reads TGTGCCAGCAGCTTAGTTGCGGGAGGGCCGGCTGGAGAGACCCAGTACTTC.

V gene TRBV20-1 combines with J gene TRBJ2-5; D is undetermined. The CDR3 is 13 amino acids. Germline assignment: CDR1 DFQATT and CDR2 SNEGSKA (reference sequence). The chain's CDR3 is CSSRPFLGETQYF. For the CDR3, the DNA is TGCAGCTCCCGGCCCTTCTTGGGAGAGACCCAGTACTTC.

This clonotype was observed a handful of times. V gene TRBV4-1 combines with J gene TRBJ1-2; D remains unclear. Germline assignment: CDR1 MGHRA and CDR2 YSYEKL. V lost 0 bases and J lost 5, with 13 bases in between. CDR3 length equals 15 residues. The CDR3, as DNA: TGCGCCAGCAGCCAAGATAGTCAGATAAGTTATGGCTACACCTTC. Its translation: CASSQDSQISYGYTF.

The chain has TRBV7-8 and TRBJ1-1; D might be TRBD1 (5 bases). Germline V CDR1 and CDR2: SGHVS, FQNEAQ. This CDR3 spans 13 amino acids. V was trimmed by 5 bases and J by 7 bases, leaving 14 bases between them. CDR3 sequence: CASSRNRDGEAFF. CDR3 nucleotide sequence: TGTGCCAGCAGCCGGAACCGGGACGGTGAAGCTTTCTTT.

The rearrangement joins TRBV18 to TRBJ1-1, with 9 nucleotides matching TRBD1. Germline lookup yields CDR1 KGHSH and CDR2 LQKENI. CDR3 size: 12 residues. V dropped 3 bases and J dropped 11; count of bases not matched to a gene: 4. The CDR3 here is CASSPRTGDAFF. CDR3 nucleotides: TGTGCCAGCTCACCGAGGACAGGGGACGCTTTCTTT.

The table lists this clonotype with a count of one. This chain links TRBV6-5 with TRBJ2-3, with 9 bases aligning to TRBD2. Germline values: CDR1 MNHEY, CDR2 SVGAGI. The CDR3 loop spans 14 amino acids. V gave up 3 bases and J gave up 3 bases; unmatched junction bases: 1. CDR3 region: CASSYLAGTDTQYF. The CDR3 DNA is TGTGCCAGCAGTTATCTAGCGGGAACAGATACGCAGTATTTT.